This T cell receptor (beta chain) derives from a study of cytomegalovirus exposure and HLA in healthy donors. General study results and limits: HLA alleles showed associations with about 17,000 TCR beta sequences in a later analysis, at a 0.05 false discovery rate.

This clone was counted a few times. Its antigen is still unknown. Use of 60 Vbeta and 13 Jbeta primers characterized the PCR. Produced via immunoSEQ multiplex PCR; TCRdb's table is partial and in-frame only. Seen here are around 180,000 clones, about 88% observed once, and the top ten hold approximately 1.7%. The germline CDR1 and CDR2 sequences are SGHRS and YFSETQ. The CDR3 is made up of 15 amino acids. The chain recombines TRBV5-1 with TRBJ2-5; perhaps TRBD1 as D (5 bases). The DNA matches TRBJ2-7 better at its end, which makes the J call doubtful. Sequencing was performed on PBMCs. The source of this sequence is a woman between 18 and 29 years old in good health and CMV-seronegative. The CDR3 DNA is TGCGCCAGCAGCCCTTCGACAGACAGCAGGCACGAGCAGTACTTC. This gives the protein CASSPSTDSRHEQYF.